A single sample gave rise to the 10 T cell receptor beta chains below, sequenced in a study of regulatory T cells in long-lasting Graves disease. Arm-PCR of CDR3 regions and iRepertoire HTBI primers were used to build TCR beta libraries. TCRdb processed the multiplex PCR reads anew with MiXCR; each CDR3 protein has one entry. This sample has some 450,000 distinct CDR3 sequences, with approximately 16% found just once. Described time point: newly diagnosed GD, antithyroid drugs for less than 3 months. There was RNA extracted from PBMCs, and the TCR library was made from it. These data were also filed under a second study, of T cells in Graves' hyperthyroidism and ophthalmopathy.

The sequences come from peripheral blood mononuclear cells (PBMCs), collected at new diagnosis, from a patient treated with antithyroid drugs. These receptors came from a woman aged 25 to 39 with Graves disease.

The chain is built from TRBV11-2 and TRBJ2-1, with 8 bases fitting TRBD2. Germline-derived CDR1 and CDR2 are SGHAT and FQNNGV. The CDR3 contains 17 residues. V lost 2 bases to trimming and J lost 9 bases; unmatched junction nucleotides: 15. This CDR3 reads CASSLIRRTSQKPEQFF. In DNA form, the CDR3 reads TGTGCCAGCAGCTTAATTCGTCGGACTAGCCAAAAGCCTGAGCAGTTCTTC.

This clonotype is a singleton in its sample. The CDR3 reads CASGTPDRDEQFF. CDR3 nucleotide sequence: TGTGCTAGTGGTACACCCGACAGGGATGAGCAGTTCTTC. The chain recombines TRBV12-5 with TRBJ2-1; 7 bases line up with TRBD1. V lost 5 bases to trimming and J lost 8 bases; unmatched junction nucleotides: 6. The CDR3 totals 13 residues. Germline V gene data show CDR1 as LGHNT and CDR2 as FRNRAP.

The sample holds many counts of this clonotype. V is TRBV12-3 or TRBV12-4 and J is TRBJ2-7; D not resolved. The CDR3 totals 12 residues. Trimming left V 2 bases short and J 6 bases short, with 8 bases between. The DNA for the CDR3 is TGTGCCAGCAGTTTATTCGGGCGCGAGCAGTACTTC. This encodes CASSLFGREQYF.

This clonotype has ten or more counts. The chain employs TRBV6-2 or TRBV6-3 and TRBJ1-4; 7 nucleotides align to TRBD1. Losses at the gene ends were 4 bases for V and 13 bases for J; bases not matched to a gene: 15. Germline CDR1 and CDR2: MNHEY and SVGEGT. This CDR3 has 15 residues. DNA of the CDR3: TGTGCCAGCAGTTTTAGGGGGGACAGCCCCTTCGGACTGTTTTTT. Protein product: CASSFRGDSPFGLFF.

In its sample, this clonotype was seen a few times. V usage is TRBV4-3 and J usage is TRBJ2-1; weak D call: TRBD2 (6 bases). Germline CDR1 reads LGHNA; CDR2 reads YSLEER. The ends were cut back, 4 bases at V and 7 bases at J, with 17 bases in the middle. This CDR3 is built from 15 residues. The CDR3 spells CASSLGLLAINEQFF. The CDR3 nucleotides are TGCGCCAGCAGCCTAGGCCTTCTAGCGATTAATGAGCAGTTCTTC.

This clonotype was counted between two and nine times. V is TRBV7-2 and J is TRBJ2-7; D assignment may be TRBD1 or TRBD2 (5 bases each). This CDR3 comprises 16 residues. In germline, CDR1 is SGHTA, CDR2 FQGNSA. The V end lost 1 base, the J end lost 0 bases, and 13 bases lay between the germline ends. The CDR3 nucleotides are TGTGCCAGCAGCTTAGTTCCCGGGACGGTCTCCTACGAGCAGTACTTC. Its protein is CASSLVPGTVSYEQYF.

This clonotype was observed at least ten times. The rearrangement uses TRBV3-1 and TRBJ2-4; maybe TRBD2 (5 bases). The V and J ends lost 1 base and 0 bases respectively, with 13 bases between them. The CDR3 is 17 amino acids. Germline-derived CDR1 and CDR2 are LGHDT and YNNKEL (reference sequence). CDR3: CASSQGGARRAKNIQYF. The DNA for the CDR3 is TGTGCCAGCAGCCAAGGGGGAGCCAGGCGAGCCAAAAACATTCAGTACTTC.

Regarding this clonotype: This likely came from a read error, as a far larger clone is one base away. V usage is TRBV19 and J usage is TRBJ2-1; D perhaps matches TRBD1 (5 bases). The germline V gene has CDR1 LNHDA and CDR2 SQIVND (reference sequence). The CDR3 extends over 14 amino acids. Trimming shortened V by 6 bases and J by 10 bases, and 19 bases separated the two germline ends. The CDR3 region is CASSRTRSSYEQFF. CDR3 DNA: TGTGCCAGTAGCCGGACACGGAGCTCCTACGAGCAGTTCTTC.

The sample holds many counts of this clonotype. V is TRBV20-1 and J is TRBJ2-7; 8 positions agree with TRBD1. TRBJ2-3 matches the DNA end more closely, so the J call is doubtful. CDR1 and CDR2 (germline): DFQATT, SNEGSKA (reference sequence). The CDR3 extends over 14 amino acids. CDR3 in amino acids: CSARGQGASDTQYF. The DNA for the CDR3 is TGCAGTGCTAGAGGTCAGGGGGCGTCAGATACGCAGTATTTT.

This clonotype was detected many times. This rearrangement joins TRBV2 to TRBJ2-3, with 8 bases matching TRBD2. The CDR3 runs to 17 residues. Per germline, CDR1 SNHLY and CDR2 FYNNEI. Losses at the gene ends were 3 bases for V and 4 bases for J; bases not matched to a gene: 12. The CDR3 nucleotides are TGTGCCAGCAGTGATCAGGCGCGCGGGAGGAGCGCAGATACGCAGTATTTT. This encodes CASSDQARGRSADTQYF.